This T cell receptor (beta chain) was obtained from a study of T cells after yellow fever vaccination. Study-level points and caveats: The booster saw the reappearance of most primary-vaccination clones (more than 95% CD4, 88% CD8). It was the secondary response that reached its peak faster, day 5 versus 15, but it was weaker. FACS-sorted repertoires could harbor abundant contaminating bulk-population clonotypes.

Worth noting for this clonotype: The target antigen is unknown.

With 3 bases removed from V and 4 bases from J, the gap between germline ends came to 10 bases. CDR1 is LGHDT and CDR2 is YNNKEL in the germline V gene (reference sequence). The CDR3 sequence is 14 residues long. From the 5' RACE reads, TCRdb called clonotypes with MiXCR, one entry per CDR3 protein. The sample has nearly 550,000 distinct CDR3 sequences, roughly 21% seen once. Specimen: PBMCs, collected 15 days after the yellow fever booster vaccination. The TCR was taken from a man under 40 who received the YFV17D yellow fever vaccine. The chain employs TRBV3-1 and TRBJ1-3, with TRBD1 as a possible D gene (6 bases). The CDR3 DNA sequence: TGTGCCAGCAGCCAGGGGACACCCGGAAACACCATATATTTT. Its protein product is CASSQGTPGNTIYF.